The rows below give T cell receptor beta chains drawn from one sample of a study of control samples from healthy donors and cancer patients. The method was immunoSEQ multiplex PCR; TCRdb's version includes in-frame clones alone and lacks a portion of them. The sample contains about 140,000 clones, 85% to 95% of which appear only once. The sample consisted of blood. All receptors derive from a man between 40 and 49 years old in good health. Both conserved end residues are trimmed from each CDR3.

j_gene	v_gene	CDR3aa
TRBJ1-5	TRBV6-4	ASSDEQGNQPQH
TRBJ1-2	TRBV15	ATSIRQPGRNYGYT
TRBJ2-7	TRBV6-5	ASSYDRKSYEQY
TRBJ2-7	TRBV5-1	ASSLYPGQGIAEQY
TRBJ1-5	TRBV7-9	ASSSTGTGEQPQH
TRBJ1-5	TRBV24-1	ATKTDGVSNQPQH
TRBJ2-3	TRBV6-4	ASSRSSTDTQY
TRBJ1-1	TRBV19	ASSIVRRNTEAF
TRBJ2-5	TRBV9	ASSSTPRLPVVVGFETQY
TRBJ2-7	TRBV7-7	ASSVDGPYEQY
TRBJ1-4	TRBV9	ASSVGGQSNEKLF
TRBJ2-2	TRBV5-1	ASSLSLASTGELF
TRBJ2-5	TRBV9	ASTSRPGTEKRVQY
TRBJ1-2	TRBV6-2/TRBV6-3	ASSYVQGNGGYT
TRBJ1-1	TRBV3-1/TRBV3-2	ASSYGQGETEAF
TRBJ2-3	TRBV7-3	ASSLLIRTSGRSDTQY
TRBJ2-2	TRBV3-1/TRBV3-2	ASSREGARTGELF
TRBJ1-1	TRBV6-1	ASSDERSTEAF
TRBJ2-1	TRBV27	ASSPHPLAGGYNEQF
TRBJ2-7	TRBV14	ASSVLAGVNEQY
TRBJ1-5	TRBV3-1/TRBV3-2	ASSLGSDSNQPQH
TRBJ2-7	TRBV10-3	ASCSLPGPQSYEQY
TRBJ2-7	TRBV3-1/TRBV3-2	ASSQEQGVAFGQY
TRBJ2-1	TRBV29-1	SVEGVDSYNEQF
TRBJ2-3	TRBV9	ASSVRLAGGEDTQY
TRBJ1-1	TRBV6-2/TRBV6-3	ASSYSGGTEAF
TRBJ1-6	TRBV19	ASSILPDHPCYNSPLH
TRBJ2-5	TRBV3-1/TRBV3-2	ASSLRGGGPQETQY
TRBJ2-7	TRBV4-1	ASSQALSGNEQY
TRBJ1-2	TRBV6-5	ASSYSTLQGYT
TRBJ2-5	TRBV2	ASSERPQTQY
TRBJ2-2	TRBV27	ASSPGPTTGELF
TRBJ1-4	TRBV19	ASSGQTNEKLF
TRBJ2-3	TRBV3-1/TRBV3-2	ASSQEQGRTDTQY
TRBJ1-4	TRBV12-3/TRBV12-4	ASSFSEKLF
TRBJ1-5	TRBV25-1	ASSETGSTDQPQH
TRBJ2-1	TRBV30	AWSVRSAGRYNEQF
TRBJ2-1	TRBV9	ASSPGEQRRDEQF
TRBJ1-1	TRBV5-6	ASSGQNTEAF
TRBJ1-2	TRBV7-9	ASSLPDRDGYT
TRBJ1-2	TRBV27	ASSLSSNSFYGYT
TRBJ1-6	TRBV9	ASSVGEGTPLH
TRBJ1-5	TRBV19	ASSARPARNQPQH
TRBJ1-6	TRBV6-6	ASSRTGGNNSPLH
TRBJ2-1	TRBV7-7	ASSFGLAVGNEQF
TRBJ1-6	TRBV5-1	ASRPGTGGSPLH
TRBJ2-2	TRBV19	ASKRQGSGGELF
TRBJ1-3	TRBV14	ASSQEQLISGNTIY
TRBJ1-6	TRBV12-3/TRBV12-4	ASTTSYNSPLH
TRBJ2-1	TRBV12-5	ASAVLGQGPYNEQF
TRBJ2-2	TRBV10-3	ATLTSGGANTGELF
TRBJ1-1	TRBV7-9	ASSLMDEAF
TRBJ2-7	TRBV27	ASSSIGTAYSYEQY
TRBJ2-5	TRBV9	ASSSRDRGLQETQY
TRBJ2-2	TRBV14	ASSQGVRGLNTGELF
TRBJ1-2	TRBV20-1	SASGGPNYGYT